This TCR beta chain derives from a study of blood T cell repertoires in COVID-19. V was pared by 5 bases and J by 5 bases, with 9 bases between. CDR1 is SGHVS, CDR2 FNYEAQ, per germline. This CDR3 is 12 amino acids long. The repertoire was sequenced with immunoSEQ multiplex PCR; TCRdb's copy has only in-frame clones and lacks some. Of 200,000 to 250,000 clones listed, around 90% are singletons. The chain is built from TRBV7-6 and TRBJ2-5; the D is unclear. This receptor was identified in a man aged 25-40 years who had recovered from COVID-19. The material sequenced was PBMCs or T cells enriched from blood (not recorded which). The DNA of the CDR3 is TGTGCCAGCAGCCGGCCCGGGGAGACCCAGTACTTC. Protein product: CASSRPGETQYF.